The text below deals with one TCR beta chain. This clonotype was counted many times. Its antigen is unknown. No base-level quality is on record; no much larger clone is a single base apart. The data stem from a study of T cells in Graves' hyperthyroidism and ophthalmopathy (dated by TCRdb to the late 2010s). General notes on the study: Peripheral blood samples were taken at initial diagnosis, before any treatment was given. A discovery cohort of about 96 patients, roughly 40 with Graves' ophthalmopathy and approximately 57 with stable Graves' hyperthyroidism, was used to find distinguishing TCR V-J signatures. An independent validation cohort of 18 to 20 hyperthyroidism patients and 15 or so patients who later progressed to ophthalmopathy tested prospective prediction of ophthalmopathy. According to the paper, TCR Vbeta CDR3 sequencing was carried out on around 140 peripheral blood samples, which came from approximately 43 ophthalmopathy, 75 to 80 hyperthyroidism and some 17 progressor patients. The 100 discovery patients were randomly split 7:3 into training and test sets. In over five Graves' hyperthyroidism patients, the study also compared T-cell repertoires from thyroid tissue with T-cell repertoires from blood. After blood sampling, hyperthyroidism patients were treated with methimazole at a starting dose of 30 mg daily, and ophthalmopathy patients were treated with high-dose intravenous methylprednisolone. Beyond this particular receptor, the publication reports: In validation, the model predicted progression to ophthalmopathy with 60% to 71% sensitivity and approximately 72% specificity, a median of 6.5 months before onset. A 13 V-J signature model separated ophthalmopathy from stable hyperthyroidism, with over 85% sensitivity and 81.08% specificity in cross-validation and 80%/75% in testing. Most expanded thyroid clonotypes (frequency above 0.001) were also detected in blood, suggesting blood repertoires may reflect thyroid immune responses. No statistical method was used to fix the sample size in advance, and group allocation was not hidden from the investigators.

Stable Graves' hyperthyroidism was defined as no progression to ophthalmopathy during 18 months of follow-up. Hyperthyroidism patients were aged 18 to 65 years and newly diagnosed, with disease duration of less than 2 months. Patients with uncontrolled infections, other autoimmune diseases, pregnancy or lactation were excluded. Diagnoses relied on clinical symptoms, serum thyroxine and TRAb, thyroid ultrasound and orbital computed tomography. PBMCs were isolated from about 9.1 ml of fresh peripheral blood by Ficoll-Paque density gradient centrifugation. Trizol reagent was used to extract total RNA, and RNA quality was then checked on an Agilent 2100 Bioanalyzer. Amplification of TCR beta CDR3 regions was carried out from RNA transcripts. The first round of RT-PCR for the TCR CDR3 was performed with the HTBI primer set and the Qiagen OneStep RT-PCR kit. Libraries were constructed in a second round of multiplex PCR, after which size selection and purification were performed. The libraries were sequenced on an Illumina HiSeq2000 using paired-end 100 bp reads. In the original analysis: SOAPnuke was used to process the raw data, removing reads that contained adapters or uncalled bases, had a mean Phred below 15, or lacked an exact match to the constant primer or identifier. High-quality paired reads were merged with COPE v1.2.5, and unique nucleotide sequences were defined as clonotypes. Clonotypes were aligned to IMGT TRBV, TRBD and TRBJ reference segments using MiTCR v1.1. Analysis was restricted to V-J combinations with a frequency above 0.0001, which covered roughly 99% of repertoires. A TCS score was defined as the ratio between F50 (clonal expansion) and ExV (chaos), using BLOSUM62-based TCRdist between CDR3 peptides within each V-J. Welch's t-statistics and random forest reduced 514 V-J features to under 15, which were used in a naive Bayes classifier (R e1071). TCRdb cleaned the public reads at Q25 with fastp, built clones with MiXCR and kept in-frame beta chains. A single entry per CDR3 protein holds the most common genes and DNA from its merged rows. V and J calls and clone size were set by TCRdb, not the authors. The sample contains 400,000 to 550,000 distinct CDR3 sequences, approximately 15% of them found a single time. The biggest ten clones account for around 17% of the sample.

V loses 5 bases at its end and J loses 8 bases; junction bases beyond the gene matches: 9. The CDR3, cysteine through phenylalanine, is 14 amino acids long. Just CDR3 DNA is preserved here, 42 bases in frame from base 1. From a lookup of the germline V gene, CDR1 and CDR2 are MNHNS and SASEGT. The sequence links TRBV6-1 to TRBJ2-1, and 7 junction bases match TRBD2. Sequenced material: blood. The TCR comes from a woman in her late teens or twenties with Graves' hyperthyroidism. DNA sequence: TGTGCCAGCAGTCCCAGAGAAGGGAGGGATGAGCAGTTCTTC. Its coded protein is CASSPREGRDEQFF.